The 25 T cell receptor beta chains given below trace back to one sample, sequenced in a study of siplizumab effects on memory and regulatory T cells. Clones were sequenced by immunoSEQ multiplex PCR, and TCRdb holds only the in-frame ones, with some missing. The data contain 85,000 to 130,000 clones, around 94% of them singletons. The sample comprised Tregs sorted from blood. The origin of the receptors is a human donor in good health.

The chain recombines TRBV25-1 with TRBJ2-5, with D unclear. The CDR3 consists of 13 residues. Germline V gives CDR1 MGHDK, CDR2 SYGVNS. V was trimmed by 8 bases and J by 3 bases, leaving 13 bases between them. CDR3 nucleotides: TGTGCCAGCCCCCTTGGTCCGAAAGAGACCCAGTACTTC. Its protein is CASPLGPKETQYF. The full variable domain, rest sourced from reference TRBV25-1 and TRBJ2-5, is EADIYQTPRYLVIGTGKKITLECSQTMGHDKMYWYQQDPGMELHLIHYSYGVNSTEKGDLSSESTVSRIRTEHFPLTLESARPSHTSQYLCASPLGPKETQYFGPGTRLLVL.

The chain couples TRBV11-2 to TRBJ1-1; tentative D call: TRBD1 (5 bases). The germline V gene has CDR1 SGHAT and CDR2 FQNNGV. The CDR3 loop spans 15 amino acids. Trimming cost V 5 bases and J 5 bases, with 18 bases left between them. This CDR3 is CASSVEGIRGTEAFF. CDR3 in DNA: TGTGCCAGCAGCGTCGAGGGAATAAGGGGAACTGAAGCTTTCTTT.

CDR3 DNA: TGTGCCTGGAGTGTACTAAGGGGCCACCAGCCCCAGCATTTT. Encoded protein: CAWSVLRGHQPQHF. This rearrangement joins TRBV30 to TRBJ1-5; D may be TRBD1 (5 bases). Per the germline V gene, CDR1 is GTSNPN and CDR2 is SVGIG (reference sequence). There are 14 residues in the CDR3. Between the trimmed V and J ends, which lost 0 bases and 7 bases, there was a span of 13 bases.

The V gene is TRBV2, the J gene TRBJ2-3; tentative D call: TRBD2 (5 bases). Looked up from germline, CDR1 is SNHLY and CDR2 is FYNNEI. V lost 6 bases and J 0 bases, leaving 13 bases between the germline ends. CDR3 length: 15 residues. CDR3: CASRKLDLSTDTQYF. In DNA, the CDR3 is TGTGCCAGCAGGAAACTAGACTTAAGCACAGATACGCAGTATTTT. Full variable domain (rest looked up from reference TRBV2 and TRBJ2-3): EPEVTQTPSHQVTQMGQEVILRCVPISNHLYFYWYRQILGQKVEFLVSFYNNEISEKSEIFDDQFSVERPDGSNFTLKIRSTKLEDSAMYFCASRKLDLSTDTQYFGPGTRLTVL.

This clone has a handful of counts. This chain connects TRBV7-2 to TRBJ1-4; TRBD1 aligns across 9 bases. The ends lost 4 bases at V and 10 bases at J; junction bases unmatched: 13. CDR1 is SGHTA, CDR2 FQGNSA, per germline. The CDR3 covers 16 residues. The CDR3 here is CASSSGRGQGWGKLFF. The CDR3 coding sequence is TGTGCCAGCAGCTCTGGGAGGGGACAGGGATGGGGAAAACTGTTTTTT. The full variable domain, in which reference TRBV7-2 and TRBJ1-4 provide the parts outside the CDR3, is GAGVSQSPSNKVTEKGKDVELRCDPISGHTALYWYRQSLGQGLEFLIYFQGNSAPDKSGLPSDRFSAERTGGSVSTLTIQRTQQEDSAVYLCASSSGRGQGWGKLFFGSGTQLSVL.

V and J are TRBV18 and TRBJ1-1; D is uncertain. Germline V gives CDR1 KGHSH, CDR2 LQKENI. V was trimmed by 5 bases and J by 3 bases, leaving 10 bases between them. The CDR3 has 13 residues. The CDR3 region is CASSTRGDTEAFF. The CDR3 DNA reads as TGTGCCAGCTCAACACGGGGAGACACTGAAGCTTTCTTT. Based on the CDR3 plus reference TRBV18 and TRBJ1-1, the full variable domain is NAGVMQNPRHLVRRRGQEARLRCSPMKGHSHVYWYRQLPEEGLKFMVYLQKENIIDESGMPKERFSAEFPKEGPSILRIQQVVRGDSAAYFCASSTRGDTEAFFGQGTRLTVV.

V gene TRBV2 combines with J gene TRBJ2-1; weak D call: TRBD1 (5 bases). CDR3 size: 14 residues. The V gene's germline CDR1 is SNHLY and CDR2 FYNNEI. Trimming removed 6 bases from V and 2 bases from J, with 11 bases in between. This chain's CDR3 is CASRTDRTYNEQFF. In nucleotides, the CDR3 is TGTGCCAGCAGGACAGACAGAACCTACAATGAGCAGTTCTTC. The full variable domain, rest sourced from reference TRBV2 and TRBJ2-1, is EPEVTQTPSHQVTQMGQEVILRCVPISNHLYFYWYRQILGQKVEFLVSFYNNEISEKSEIFDDQFSVERPDGSNFTLKIRSTKLEDSAMYFCASRTDRTYNEQFFGPGTRLTVL.

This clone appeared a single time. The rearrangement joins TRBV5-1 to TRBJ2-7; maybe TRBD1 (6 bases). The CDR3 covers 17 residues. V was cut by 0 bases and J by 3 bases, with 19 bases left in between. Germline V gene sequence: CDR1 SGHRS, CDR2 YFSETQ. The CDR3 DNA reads TGCGCCAGCAGCTTGGTAGGATGGGGGCGTAAATTCTACGAGCAGTACTTC. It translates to CASSLVGWGRKFYEQYF.

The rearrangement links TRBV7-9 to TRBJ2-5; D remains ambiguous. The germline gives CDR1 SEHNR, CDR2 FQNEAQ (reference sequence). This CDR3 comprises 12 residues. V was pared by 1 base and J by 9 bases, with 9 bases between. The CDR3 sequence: CASSLGPGAQYF. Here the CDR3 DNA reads TGTGCCAGCAGCTTAGGCCCTGGCGCCCAGTACTTC. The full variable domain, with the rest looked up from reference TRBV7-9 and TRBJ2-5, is DTGVSQNPRHKITKRGQNVTFRCDPISEHNRLYWYRQTLGQGPEFLTYFQNEAQLEKSRLLSDRFSAERPKGSFSTLEIQRTEQGDSAMYLCASSLGPGAQYFGPGTRLLVL.

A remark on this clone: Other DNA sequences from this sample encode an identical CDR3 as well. The CDR3 protein is CTSSQGRDANTGELFF. In DNA form, the CDR3 reads TGCACCAGCAGCCAAGGGAGGGATGCGAACACCGGGGAGCTGTTTTTT. V is TRBV1 and J is TRBJ2-2; TRBD2 is taken as the D call from the table, unchecked against the DNA. TRBV1 is termed a pseudogene. The CDR3 spans 16 residues.

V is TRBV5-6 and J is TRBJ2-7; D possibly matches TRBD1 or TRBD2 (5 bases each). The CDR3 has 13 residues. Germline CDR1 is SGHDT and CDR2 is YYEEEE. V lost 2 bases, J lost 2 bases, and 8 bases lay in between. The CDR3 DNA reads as TGTGCCAGCAGCTTATTGGGGGCCTACGAGCAGTACTTC. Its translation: CASSLLGAYEQYF. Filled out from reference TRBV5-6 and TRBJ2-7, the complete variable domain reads DAGVTQSPTHLIKTRGQQVTLRCSPKSGHDTVSWYQQALGQGPQFIFQYYEEEERQRGNFPDRFSGHQFPNYSSELNVNALLLGDSALYLCASSLLGAYEQYFGPGTRLTVT.

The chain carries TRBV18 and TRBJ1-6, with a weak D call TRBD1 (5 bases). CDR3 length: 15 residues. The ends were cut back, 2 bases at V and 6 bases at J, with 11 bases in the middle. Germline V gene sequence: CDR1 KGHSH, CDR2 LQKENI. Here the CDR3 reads CASSPANRLNSPLHF. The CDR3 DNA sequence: TGTGCCAGCTCACCAGCGAACAGGCTTAATTCACCCCTCCACTTT.

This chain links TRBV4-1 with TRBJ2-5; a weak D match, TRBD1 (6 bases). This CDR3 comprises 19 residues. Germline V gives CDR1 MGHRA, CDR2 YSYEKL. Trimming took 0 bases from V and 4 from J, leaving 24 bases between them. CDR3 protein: CASSQELPRVQGPRETQYF. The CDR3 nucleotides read TGCGCCAGCAGCCAAGAGTTGCCCCGCGTTCAGGGGCCGAGAGAGACCCAGTACTTC.

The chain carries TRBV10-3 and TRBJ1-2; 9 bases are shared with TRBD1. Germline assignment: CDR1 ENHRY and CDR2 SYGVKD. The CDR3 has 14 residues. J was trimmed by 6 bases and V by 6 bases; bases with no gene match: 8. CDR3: CAISAGTGKHGYTF. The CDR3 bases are TGTGCCATCAGCGCTGGGACAGGGAAGCATGGCTACACCTTC.

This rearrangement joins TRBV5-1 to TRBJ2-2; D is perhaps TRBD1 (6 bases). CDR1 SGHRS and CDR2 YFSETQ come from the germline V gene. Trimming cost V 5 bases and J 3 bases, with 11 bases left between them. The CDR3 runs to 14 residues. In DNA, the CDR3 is TGCGCCAGCAGAAAACAGGGAGACACCGGGGAGCTGTTTTTT. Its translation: CASRKQGDTGELFF.

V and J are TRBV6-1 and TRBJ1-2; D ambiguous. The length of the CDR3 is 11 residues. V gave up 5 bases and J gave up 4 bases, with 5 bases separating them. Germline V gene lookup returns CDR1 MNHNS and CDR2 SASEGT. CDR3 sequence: CASSLIYGYTF. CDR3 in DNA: TGTGCCAGCAGTCTTATCTATGGCTACACCTTC.

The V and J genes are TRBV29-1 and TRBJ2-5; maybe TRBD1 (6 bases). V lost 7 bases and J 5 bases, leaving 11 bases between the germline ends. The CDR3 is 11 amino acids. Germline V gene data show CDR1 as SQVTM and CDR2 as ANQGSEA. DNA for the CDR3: TGCAGCGCAACAGGGTTCGAGACCCAGTACTTC. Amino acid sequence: CSATGFETQYF.

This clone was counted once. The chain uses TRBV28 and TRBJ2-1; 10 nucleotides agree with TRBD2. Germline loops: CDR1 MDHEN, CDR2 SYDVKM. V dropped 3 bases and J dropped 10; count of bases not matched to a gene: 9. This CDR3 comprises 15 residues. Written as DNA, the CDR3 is TGTGCCAGCAGTTTCCCCCGGCTAGCGGGAGTAGAGCAGTTCTTC. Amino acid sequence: CASSFPRLAGVEQFF.

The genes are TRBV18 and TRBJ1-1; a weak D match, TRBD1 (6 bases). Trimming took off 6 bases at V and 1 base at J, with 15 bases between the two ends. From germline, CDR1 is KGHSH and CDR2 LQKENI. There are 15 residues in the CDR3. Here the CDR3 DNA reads TGTGCCAGCTCTGGGGGCAGCGGGGGGAACACTGAAGCTTTCTTT. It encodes CASSGGSGGNTEAFF.

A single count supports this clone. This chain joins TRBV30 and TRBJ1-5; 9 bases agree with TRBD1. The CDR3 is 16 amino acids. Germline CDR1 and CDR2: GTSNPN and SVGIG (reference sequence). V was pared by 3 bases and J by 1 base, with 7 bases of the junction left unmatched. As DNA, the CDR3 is TGTGCCTGGAGCGGTCCCGGGACAGGGAGCAATCAGCCCCAGCATTTT. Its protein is CAWSGPGTGSNQPQHF.

CDR3 protein: CASSGVLAGASSFDEQFF. DNA of the CDR3: TGTGCCAGCAGTGGAGTCCTAGCGGGAGCATCCAGTTTCGATGAGCAGTTCTTC. The chain has TRBV6-1 and TRBJ2-1, with TRBD2 identical over 10 bases. V dropped 4 bases and J dropped 8; count of bases not matched to a gene: 17. Looked up from germline, CDR1 is MNHNS and CDR2 is SASEGT. The CDR3 has 18 residues.

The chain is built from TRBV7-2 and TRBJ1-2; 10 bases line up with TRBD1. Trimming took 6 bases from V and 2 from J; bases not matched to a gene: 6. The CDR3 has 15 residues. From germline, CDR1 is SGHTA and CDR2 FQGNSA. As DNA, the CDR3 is TGTGCCAGCAGGGACTGGGACAGGGGCAACTATGGCTACACCTTC. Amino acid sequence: CASRDWDRGNYGYTF.

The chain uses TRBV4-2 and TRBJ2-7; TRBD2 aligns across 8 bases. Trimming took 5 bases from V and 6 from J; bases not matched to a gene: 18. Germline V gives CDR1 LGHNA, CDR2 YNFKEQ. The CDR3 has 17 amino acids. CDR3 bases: TGTGCCAGCAGCTCGTCCCTAGCGGGTCCCACTTTGGGCGAGCAGTACTTC. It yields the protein CASSSSLAGPTLGEQYF.

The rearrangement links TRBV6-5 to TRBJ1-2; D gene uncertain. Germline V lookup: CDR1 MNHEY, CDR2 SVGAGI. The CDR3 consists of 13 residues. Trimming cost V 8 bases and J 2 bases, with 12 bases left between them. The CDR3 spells CASYTGTNYGYTF. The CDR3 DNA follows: TGTGCCAGCTATACGGGCACAAACTATGGCTACACCTTC.

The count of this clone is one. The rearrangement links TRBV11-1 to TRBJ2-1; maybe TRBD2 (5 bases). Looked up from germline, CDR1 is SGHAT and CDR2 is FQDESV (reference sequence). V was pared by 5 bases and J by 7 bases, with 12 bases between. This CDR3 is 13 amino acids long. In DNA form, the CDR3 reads TGTGCCAGCAGCGCCGAGAGAGGGAATGAGCAGTTCTTC. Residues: CASSAERGNEQFF.